This T cell receptor (beta chain) was captured by sequencing in a study of T cell repertoires in cytomegalovirus infection. Looking at the study overall: Both a matching HLA type and CMV infection were indicated by public TCR beta signatures. Whole-study findings and limits: CMV carriers having the relevant HLA were flagged by cumulative public TCR beta family frequency. HLA-C-restricted CMV-specific TCR beta clonotypes prevailed in the ex vivo response.

This clonotype was recorded at least ten times. Antigen: not known. MiXCR was run by TCRdb on the reads, yielding one entry per CDR3 protein. Of about 360,000 distinct CDR3 sequences in the sample, about a sixth were seen once. This clonotype was obtained from a human donor in good health (CMV status not recorded). Some clones in this sample may be carry-over from other donors' samples. What was sequenced was PBMCs.

The CDR3 DNA sequence: TGCAGTGCTAGGACTAGCGGGCTCAGAACCTCCTACAATGAGCAGTTCTTC. Its protein is CSARTSGLRTSYNEQFF. The chain joins TRBV20-1 to TRBJ2-1; 10 bases match TRBD2. This CDR3 comprises 17 residues. The germline V gene has CDR1 DFQATT and CDR2 SNEGSKA (reference sequence). J was trimmed by 0 bases and V by 3 bases; bases with no gene match: 8.